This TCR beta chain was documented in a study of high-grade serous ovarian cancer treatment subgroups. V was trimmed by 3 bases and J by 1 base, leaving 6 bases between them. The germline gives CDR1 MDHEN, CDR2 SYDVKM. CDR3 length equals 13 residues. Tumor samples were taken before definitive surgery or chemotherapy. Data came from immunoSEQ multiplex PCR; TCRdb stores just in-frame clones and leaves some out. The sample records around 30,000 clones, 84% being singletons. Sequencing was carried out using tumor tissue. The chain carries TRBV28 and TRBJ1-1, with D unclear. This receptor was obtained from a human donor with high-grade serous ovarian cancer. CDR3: CASSFFRNTEAFF. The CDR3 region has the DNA TGTGCCAGCAGTTTTTTTCGGAACACTGAAGCTTTCTTT.